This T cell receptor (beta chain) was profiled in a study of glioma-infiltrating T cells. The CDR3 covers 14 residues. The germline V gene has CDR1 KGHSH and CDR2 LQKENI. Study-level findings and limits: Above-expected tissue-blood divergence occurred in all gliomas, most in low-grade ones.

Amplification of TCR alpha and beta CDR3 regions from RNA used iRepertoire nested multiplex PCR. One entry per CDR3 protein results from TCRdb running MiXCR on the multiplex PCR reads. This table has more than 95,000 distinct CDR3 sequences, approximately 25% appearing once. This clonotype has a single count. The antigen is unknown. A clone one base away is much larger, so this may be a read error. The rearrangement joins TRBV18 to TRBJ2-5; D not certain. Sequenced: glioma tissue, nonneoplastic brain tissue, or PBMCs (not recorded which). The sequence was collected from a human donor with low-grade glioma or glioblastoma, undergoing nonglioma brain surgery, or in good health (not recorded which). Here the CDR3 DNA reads TGTGCCATCTCACCAAACAACCACCAAGAGACCCAGTACTTC. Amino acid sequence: CAISPNNHQETQYF.